This T cell receptor beta chain was documented in a study of beta chain features in type 1 diabetes. The isolated RNA, all of it, was reverse transcribed, so expressed TCRB transcripts were what got sequenced. Only in-frame clones appear in the TCRdb table, and some are missing; sequencing was by immunoSEQ multiplex PCR. The data show around 300,000 clones, around 7.3% seen once. There are many counts of this clone. Its specificity is not known. The authors took one heparinised blood draw, averaging roughly 120 mL, from each donor. Sorting based on CD45RO/CCR7/CD25/CD127/CD95/CD27 separated CD4+ naive, central memory, regulatory and stem cell-like memory cells. Points from the study as a whole: Researchers reported that naive, central memory and Treg TCRB repertoires appeared more similar in patients than in healthy donors.

The CDR3 loop spans 15 amino acids. The germline gives CDR1 SGHVS, CDR2 FQNEAQ. The ends lost 5 bases at V and 5 bases at J; junction bases unmatched: 7. The chain joins TRBV7-8 to TRBJ2-1; 9 nucleotides match TRBD2. This clonotype originated in a woman between 18 and 29 years old in good health. The sequenced sample consisted of central memory CD4+ T cells from blood. CDR3 nucleotide sequence: TGTGCCAGCAGCCCGCGGGGGGGCTTCAACAATGAGCAGTTCTTC. This codes for CASSPRGGFNNEQFF. The full variable domain, in which reference TRBV7-8 and TRBJ2-1 provide the parts outside the CDR3, is GAGVSQSPRYKVAKRGQDVALRCDPISGHVSLFWYQQALGQGPEFLTYFQNEAQLDKSGLPSDRFFAERPEGSVSTLKIQRTQQEDSAVYLCASSPRGGFNNEQFFGPGTRLTVL.